The clone carrying this TCR beta chain was found a few times. Its antigen is undetermined. One entry per CDR3 protein, called by TCRdb with MiXCR from the RT-PCR reads. The data show hundreds of thousands of distinct CDR3 sequences, roughly 15% seen once. Germline CDR1 DFQATT, CDR2 SNEGSKA (reference sequence). CDR3 size: 16 residues. The ends were cut back, 0 bases at V and 4 bases at J, with 17 bases in the middle. This entry belongs to a study of response to subunit inactivated influenza vaccine. General observations from the study: T cells newly recruited by each seasonal influenza vaccination are few, the authors suggested.

The chain is built from TRBV20-1 and TRBJ2-3; maybe TRBD2 (5 bases). The material was PBMCs from blood, obtained less than 15 days before vaccination. The clonotype was recovered from a man aged 45 to 65 who received an inactivated influenza vaccine. The CDR3 DNA reads TGCAGTGCTAGAGATCCGTTGGGCGCCGGGGCAGATACGCAGTATTTT. It specifies CSARDPLGAGADTQYF.